This TCR beta chain was observed in a study of blood T cell repertoires in COVID-19. Overall study context: Samples taken during acute and convalescent COVID-19 were collected in the United States, Italy and Spain. T cells, B-cell-depleted T cells, or PBMCs provided the cDNA or gDNA that served as material.

In the authors' workflow: Estimation of nucleated cell counts relied on the amplification of reference gene primers. Using immunoSEQ multiplex PCR, the repertoire was profiled, and TCRdb retains in-frame clones only, with some absent. The V and J calls and clone size are taken from that table; D and trimming were inferred from the DNA. The table includes about 120,000 clones, roughly 82% detected once. Trimming shortened V by 7 bases and J by 4 bases, and 13 bases separated the two germline ends. CDR1 is ENHRY and CDR2 is SYGVKD in the germline V gene. There are 13 residues in the CDR3. Source material: peripheral blood. This chain uses TRBV10-3 with TRBJ1-1; possible D gene TRBD1, 6 bases. The source of this sequence is a human donor in a cohort sampled during active COVID-19. The CDR3 loop reads CAITNTGSTEAFF. CDR3 DNA sequence: TGTGCCATCACCAACACAGGGAGCACTGAAGCTTTCTTT.